This TCR beta chain is drawn from a study of vaccination and CD4 T cells after COVID-19. The overall study: Samples taken post-COVID came a median about 98 days after diagnosis, ranging from 35 to 161. In culture, cells were exposed to overlapping spike peptides from SARS-CoV-2, HCoV-NL63, HCoV-OC43 and HCoV-229E. Study-level findings and limits: Spike mono-reactivity was the property of 304 of 307 vaccine-specific clones in convalescent patients.

This clonotype was counted only a few times. What it binds is unknown. Treatment given: roughly ten-day PBMC culture with coronavirus spike peptide pools or control peptides (ViraFEST assay). Germline assignment: CDR1 SGDLS and CDR2 YYNGEE. CDR3 size: 13 residues. With 4 bases removed from V and 8 bases from J, the gap between germline ends came to 15 bases. The Oncomine TCR Beta short-read assay was applied to DNA of cultured CD4+ T cells. From the PCR reads, TCRdb called clonotypes with MiXCR, one entry per CDR3 protein. The sample includes around 20,000 distinct CDR3 sequences, roughly 40% of them seen just once.

The chain recombines TRBV9 with TRBJ1-1; tentative D call: TRBD1 (6 bases). Sequencing was performed on CD4+ T cells from blood, cultured in vitro, taken before SARS-CoV-2 vaccination. The source is a human donor who received a COVID-19 vaccine. The CDR3 DNA reads TGTGCCAGCAGCCCCGACTTAGGGGGAGAAGCTTTCTTT. Protein product: CASSPDLGGEAFF.